This TCR beta chain was recorded in a study of blood T cells in healthy people across ages. Through a sample-barcoded 5' primer and a J-beta primer mix, a second PCR was run for roughly 7 to 11 cycles. The authors tagged each cDNA molecule using a template-switch adaptor with 12 random nucleotides. TCRdb passed the 5' RACE reads through MiXCR, listing each CDR3 protein once. The sample consists of about 1 million distinct CDR3 sequences, less than 50% of them appearing once. Germline V CDR1 and CDR2: DFQATT, SNEGSKA (reference sequence). With 4 bases clipped from V and 2 bases from J, the junction kept 4 bases outside the gene matches. CDR3 length equals 13 residues. Many counts were recorded for this clonotype.

V and J are TRBV20-1 and TRBJ2-5; 7 nucleotides match TRBD2. The TCR was taken from a woman aged 55-69 years in good health. The sequencing sample was made of blood. The CDR3: CSATGTKQETQYF. DNA for the CDR3: TGCAGTGCTACCGGGACTAAACAAGAGACCCAGTACTTC.